The 12 T cell receptor beta chains presented below share a single source sample, sequenced in a study of cytomegalovirus exposure and HLA in healthy donors. The PCR was carried out with 60 Vbeta primers and 13 Jbeta primers. The table came from immunoSEQ multiplex PCR; TCRdb's copy has only in-frame clones and leaves some out. Of about 90,000 clones in the sample, about 88% are singletons; the top ten hold 2.1%. The sequenced sample was PBMCs. These receptors were collected from a man between 18 and 29 years old in good health and CMV-seronegative.

The chain recombines TRBV7-9 with TRBJ1-5, with D possibly being TRBD1 (6 bases). CDR1 is SEHNR, CDR2 FQNEAQ, per germline (reference sequence). Trimming left V 4 bases short and J 0 bases short, with 13 bases between. There are 16 residues in the CDR3. The CDR3 DNA follows: TGTGCCAGCAGCTCATGGGGGGGCTATAGCAATCAGCCCCAGCATTTT. Protein: CASSSWGGYSNQPQHF.

V usage is TRBV15 and J usage is TRBJ2-2, with D possibly matching TRBD2 (6 bases). The CDR3 contains 15 residues. V was shortened by 3 bases and J by 6 bases, with 14 bases between the two germline ends. The germline V gene encodes CDR1 LNHNV and CDR2 YYDKDF (reference sequence). CDR3 nucleotides: TGTGCCACCAGCAGGGACTTATGGGGGGCCGGGGAGCTGTTTTTT. It codes for CATSRDLWGAGELFF.

This clone was counted only a few times. The chain links TRBV11-2 to TRBJ1-2, with 9 nucleotides matching TRBD1. This CDR3 is 15 amino acids long. The V gene's germline CDR1 is SGHAT and CDR2 FQNNGV. The ends lost 6 bases at V and 2 bases at J; junction bases unmatched: 7. Written as DNA, the CDR3 is TGTGCCAGCAGGAAAAATGACAGGGGGAACTATGGCTACACCTTC. Amino acids: CASRKNDRGNYGYTF. Together with reference TRBV11-2 and TRBJ1-2, the CDR3 gives the full variable domain: EAGVAQSPRYKIIEKRQSVAFWCNPISGHATLYWYQQILGQGPKLLIQFQNNGVVDDSQLPKDRFSAERLKGVDSTLKIQPAKLEDSAVYLCASRKNDRGNYGYTFGSGTRLTVV.

This chain connects TRBV5-6 to TRBJ2-7; unclear D gene. The CDR3 sequence is 14 residues long. V dropped 1 base and J dropped 2 bases, with 10 bases sitting between them. Per germline, CDR1 SGHDT and CDR2 YYEEEE. The chain's CDR3 is CASSLYGSTYEQYF. The DNA for the CDR3 is TGTGCCAGCAGCTTGTACGGGTCCACCTACGAGCAGTACTTC.

With respect to this clone: The conserved final phenylalanine or tryptophan is absent from the CDR3, which likely points to a read error. The chain links TRBV27 to TRBJ1-2; D is unresolved. This CDR3 contains 14 residues. Germline V CDR1 and CDR2: MNHEY, SMNVEV (reference sequence). V dropped 6 bases and J dropped 3 bases, with 14 bases sitting between them. CDR3 loop: CASSSATQYYGYTV. The CDR3 DNA follows: TGTGCCAGCAGCTCAGCCACTCAGTACTATGGCTACACCGTC.

This sequence joins TRBV7-9 and TRBJ2-7; 8 positions match TRBD2. This CDR3 contains 14 residues. CDR1 and CDR2 (germline): SEHNR, FQNEAQ (reference sequence). J was trimmed by 2 bases and V by 3 bases; bases with no gene match: 3. The CDR3 protein is CASSFGGEAYEQYF. DNA for the CDR3: TGTGCCAGCAGCTTCGGGGGGGAGGCCTACGAGCAGTACTTC.

The genes are TRBV2 and TRBJ2-7, with 11 bases lining up with TRBD1. The CDR3 spans 16 residues. With V trimmed by 3 bases and J by 3 bases, 7 bases remained unmatched. From germline, CDR1 is SNHLY and CDR2 FYNNEI. CDR3 nucleotide sequence: TGTGCCAGCAGTGATATTAGGGGACAGGGGGGCTACGAGCAGTACTTC. Amino acid sequence: CASSDIRGQGGYEQYF.

A single count supports this clone. One junction end does not reproduce the germline sequence, and a read error may be involved. V and J are TRBV7-7 and TRBJ2-5; unclear D gene. CDR3 length: 16 amino acids. Germline assignment: CDR1 SSHAT and CDR2 FNYEAQ (reference sequence). CDR3 sequence reads: CASSLRDSRYQETQYF. The CDR3 nucleotides are TGTGCTAGCAGCCTCAGAGATTCGCGGTACCAAGAGACCCAGTACTTC.

The genes are TRBV5-4 and TRBJ2-3, with D perhaps matching TRBD2 (6 bases). V lost 0 bases and J 6 bases, leaving 11 bases between the germline ends. Germline loops: CDR1 SGHNT, CDR2 YYREEE (reference sequence). This CDR3 contains 14 residues. This CDR3 reads CASSLASTSDTQYF. CDR3 bases: TGTGCCAGCAGCTTGGCCTCTACTAGCGATACGCAGTATTTT.

V gene TRBV29-1 combines with J gene TRBJ2-1; 7 bases fit TRBD1. This CDR3 comprises 15 residues. Germline trimming cut 0 bases from V and 9 bases from J; bases unmatched to any gene: 11. Germline CDR1 and CDR2: SQVTM and ANQGSEA. The CDR3 region is CSVEDPYEGAAEQFF. The CDR3 coding sequence is TGCAGCGTTGAAGATCCGTACGAGGGGGCTGCTGAGCAGTTCTTC.

V and J are TRBV11-2 and TRBJ2-1; 13 bases line up with TRBD2. Losses at the gene ends were 5 bases for V and 6 bases for J; bases not matched to a gene: 4. The CDR3 is made up of 15 amino acids. Looked up from germline, CDR1 is SGHAT and CDR2 is FQNNGV. This chain's CDR3 is CASSRTSGSVNEQFF. The DNA of the CDR3 is TGTGCCAGCAGCCGGACTAGCGGGAGTGTCAATGAGCAGTTCTTC.

The V and J genes are TRBV7-2 and TRBJ2-2; D not certain. The ends were cut back, 2 bases at V and 0 bases at J, with 10 bases in the middle. The germline CDR1 and CDR2 sequences are SGHTA and FQGNSA. The CDR3 runs to 16 residues. DNA of the CDR3: TGTGCCAGCAGCTTAAGTGCCGGTCCGAACACCGGGGAGCTGTTTTTT. It specifies CASSLSAGPNTGELFF.